The sequence of this T cell receptor (beta chain) was determined in a study of T cells in Graves' hyperthyroidism and ophthalmopathy. Findings and limits, study-wide: Ophthalmopathy and stable hyperthyroidism were told apart by a 13 V-J model. Most clonotypes that expanded in the thyroid above 0.001 also showed up in blood.

PBMCs were derived from around 10 ml fresh peripheral blood. This clonotype was counted a few times. The antigen is not known. Amplification yielded TCR beta CDR3 regions, with RNA transcripts as the source. RT-PCR in the first round (using the HTBI primer set) targeted the TCR CDR3. One entry per CDR3 protein, called by TCRdb with MiXCR from the multiplex PCR reads. The table includes 450,000 to 650,000 distinct CDR3 sequences, about a fifth detected once. This clonotype was obtained from a man aged 18 to 29 with Graves' hyperthyroidism. The sequenced sample consisted of blood.

The CDR3 loop reads CASSFDPWDRDSNQPQHF. Here the CDR3 DNA reads TGTGCCAGCAGTTTTGATCCCTGGGACAGGGATAGCAATCAGCCCCAGCATTTT. The chain joins TRBV28 to TRBJ1-5, with 9 positions matching TRBD1. Germline-derived CDR1 and CDR2 are MDHEN and SYDVKM. V lost 3 bases to trimming and J lost 0 bases; unmatched junction nucleotides: 9. CDR3 length equals 18 residues.